The clone carrying this T cell receptor (beta chain) was counted between two and nine times. Because it lacks the conserved phenylalanine or tryptophan at the end, this CDR3 is likely a read error. The limits of the CDR3 on the DNA are not certain, so only TCRdb's listed CDR3 is given. These data originate in a study of blood T cell repertoires in COVID-19. In germline, CDR1 is SGHDN, CDR2 FVKESK. The length of the CDR3 is 12 amino acids, counting both ends. Libraries were prepared by immunoSEQ multiplex PCR; TCRdb keeps only in-frame clonotypes and omits some of them. Among 200,000 to 250,000 clones listed, about 90% were seen once.

The V call is TRBV14, the J call TRBJ1-1. Source material: PBMCs or T cells enriched from blood (not recorded which). This TCR was recovered from a man aged 30 to 45 who had been exposed to COVID-19. CDR3 in amino acids: CASSQSGFLMKI.